In its sample, the clone carrying this TCR beta chain was seen a few times. The target antigen is unknown. The sample is drawn from a study of CD8 T cells in ankylosing spondylitis. TCRdb recomputed calls from the 5' RACE reads with MiXCR, one row per CDR3 protein. The repertoire holds around 340,000 distinct CDR3 sequences, with approximately 15% as singletons. General study results and limits: Some of the motif variants had earlier been found in reactive arthritis patients' fluid and blood.

Per the germline V gene, CDR1 is SGHRS and CDR2 is YFSETQ. The V and J ends lost 9 bases and 0 bases respectively, with 11 bases between them. The CDR3 runs 13 residues. J is TRBJ2-3 and V is TRBV5-1; the D gene is possibly TRBD1 (6 bases). Sequenced: blood, either unsorted or a sorted T cell fraction (not recorded which). The clonotype was recovered from a male donor with ankylosing spondylitis or in good health (not recorded which). The CDR3 region is CATGQLSTDTQYF. In DNA, the CDR3 is TGCGCCACCGGACAGTTAAGCACAGATACGCAGTATTTT.